This TCR beta chain was profiled in a study of breast tumors, draining lymph nodes, adjacent tissues. Study results and limitations: Luminal-like breast cancer showed significantly greater tumor-nontumor repertoire similarity than basal-like breast cancer did.

The lymph nodes were axillary draining lymph nodes from breast cancer patients. This CDR3 comprises 16 residues. Germline values: CDR1 MGHRA, CDR2 YSYEKL. V lost 4 bases, J lost 3 bases, and 8 bases stayed unmatched. This clonotype showed up many times. Its antigen remains unidentified. TCRdb called the multiplex PCR reads again in MiXCR, with one record for every CDR3 protein. The sample has about 80,000 distinct CDR3 sequences; under 25% are singletons. This chain uses TRBV4-1 with TRBJ1-4; TRBD1 matches at 7 bases. This TCR derives from a female donor with breast cancer. Some clones in this sample may be carry-over from other donors' samples. The source material was axillary lymph node tissue. The CDR3 reads CASSPHVGGPNEKLFF. CDR3 coding DNA: TGCGCCAGCAGCCCCCATGTAGGGGGCCCTAATGAAAAACTGTTTTTT.